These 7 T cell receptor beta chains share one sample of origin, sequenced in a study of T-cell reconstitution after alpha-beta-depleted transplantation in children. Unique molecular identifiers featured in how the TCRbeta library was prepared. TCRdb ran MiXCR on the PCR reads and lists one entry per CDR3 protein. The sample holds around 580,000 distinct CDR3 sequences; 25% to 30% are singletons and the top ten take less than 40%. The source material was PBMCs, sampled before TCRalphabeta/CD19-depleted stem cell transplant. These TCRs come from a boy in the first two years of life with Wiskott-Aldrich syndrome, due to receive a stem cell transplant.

The CDR3 region has the DNA TGTGCCAGCAGCGAGGGACATCGCAATGAGCAGTTCTTC. Amino acid sequence: CASSEGHRNEQFF. The chain carries TRBV6-4 and TRBJ2-1; possibly TRBD1 for D (6 bases). The CDR3 has 13 residues. Between the trimmed V and J ends, which lost 6 bases and 6 bases, there was a span of 12 bases. CDR1 and CDR2 (germline): MRHNA, SNTAGT.

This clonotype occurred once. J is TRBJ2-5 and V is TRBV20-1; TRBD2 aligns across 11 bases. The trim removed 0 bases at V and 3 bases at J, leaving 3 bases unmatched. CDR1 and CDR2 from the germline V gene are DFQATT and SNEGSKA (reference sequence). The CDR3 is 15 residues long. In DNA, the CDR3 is TGCAGTGCTAGAGATGAGACTAGCGGGAAAGAGACCCAGTACTTC. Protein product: CSARDETSGKETQYF.

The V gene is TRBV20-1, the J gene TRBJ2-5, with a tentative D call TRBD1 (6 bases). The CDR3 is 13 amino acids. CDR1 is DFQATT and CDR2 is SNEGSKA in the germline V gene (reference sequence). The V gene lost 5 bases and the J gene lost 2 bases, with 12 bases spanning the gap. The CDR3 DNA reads TGCAGTGCTCCGGGACAAAGACAAGAGACCCAGTACTTC. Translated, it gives CSAPGQRQETQYF.

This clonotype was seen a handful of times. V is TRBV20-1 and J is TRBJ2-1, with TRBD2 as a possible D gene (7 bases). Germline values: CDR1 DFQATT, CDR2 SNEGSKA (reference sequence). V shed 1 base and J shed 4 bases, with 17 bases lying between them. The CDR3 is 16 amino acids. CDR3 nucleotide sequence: TGCAGTGCTAGAGGAGGGGGGGGCCTACATTACAATGAGCAGTTCTTC. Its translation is CSARGGGGLHYNEQFF.

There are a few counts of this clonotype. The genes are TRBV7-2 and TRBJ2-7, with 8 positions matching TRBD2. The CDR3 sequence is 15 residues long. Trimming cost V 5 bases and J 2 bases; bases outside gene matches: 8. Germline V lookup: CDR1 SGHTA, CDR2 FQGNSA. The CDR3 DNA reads TGTGCCAGCAGCGTCGCGACTAGCGTCGCCTACGAGCAGTACTTC. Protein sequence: CASSVATSVAYEQYF.

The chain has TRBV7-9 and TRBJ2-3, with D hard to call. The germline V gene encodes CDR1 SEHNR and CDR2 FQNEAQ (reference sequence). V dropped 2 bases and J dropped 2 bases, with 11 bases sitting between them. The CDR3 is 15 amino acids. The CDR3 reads CASSLQSLYTDTQYF. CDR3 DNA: TGTGCCAGCAGCTTACAGTCGCTTTACACAGATACGCAGTATTTT.

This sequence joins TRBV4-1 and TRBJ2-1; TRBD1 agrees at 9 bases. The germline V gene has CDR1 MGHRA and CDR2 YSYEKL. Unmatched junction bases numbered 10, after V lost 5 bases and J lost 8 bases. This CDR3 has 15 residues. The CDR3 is CASSSRGQGGHEQFF. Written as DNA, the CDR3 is TGCGCCAGCAGCTCACGGGGACAGGGTGGGCATGAGCAGTTCTTC.